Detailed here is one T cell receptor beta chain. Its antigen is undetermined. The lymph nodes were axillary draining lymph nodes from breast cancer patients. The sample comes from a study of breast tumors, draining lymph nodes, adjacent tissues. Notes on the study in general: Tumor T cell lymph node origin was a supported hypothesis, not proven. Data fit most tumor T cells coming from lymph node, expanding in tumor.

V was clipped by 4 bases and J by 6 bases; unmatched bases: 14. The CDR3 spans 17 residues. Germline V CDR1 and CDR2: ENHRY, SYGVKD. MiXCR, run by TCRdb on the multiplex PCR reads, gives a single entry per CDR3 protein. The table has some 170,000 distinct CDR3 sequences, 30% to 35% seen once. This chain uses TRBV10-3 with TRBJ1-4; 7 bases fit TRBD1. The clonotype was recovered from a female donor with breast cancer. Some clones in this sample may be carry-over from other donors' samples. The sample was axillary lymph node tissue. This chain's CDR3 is CAISGFFDRDIDEKLFF. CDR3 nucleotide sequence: TGTGCCATCAGTGGATTTTTCGACAGGGACATAGATGAAAAACTGTTTTTT.